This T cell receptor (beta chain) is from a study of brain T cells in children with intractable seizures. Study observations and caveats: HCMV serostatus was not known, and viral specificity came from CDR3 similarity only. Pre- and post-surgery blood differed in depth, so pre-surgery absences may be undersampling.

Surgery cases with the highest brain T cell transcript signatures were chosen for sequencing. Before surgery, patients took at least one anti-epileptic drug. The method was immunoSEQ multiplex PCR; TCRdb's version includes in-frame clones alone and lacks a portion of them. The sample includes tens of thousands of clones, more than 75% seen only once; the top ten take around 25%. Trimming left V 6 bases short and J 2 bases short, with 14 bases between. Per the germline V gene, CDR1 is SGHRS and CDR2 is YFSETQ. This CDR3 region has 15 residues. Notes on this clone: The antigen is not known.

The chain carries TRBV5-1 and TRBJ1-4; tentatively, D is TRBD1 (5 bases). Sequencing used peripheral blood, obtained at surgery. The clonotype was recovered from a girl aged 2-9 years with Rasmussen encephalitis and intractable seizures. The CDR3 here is CASTWGRGTNEKLFF. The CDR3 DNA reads TGCGCCAGCACCTGGGGACGGGGGACTAATGAAAAACTGTTTTTT.